These T cell receptor beta chains were read from a single sample in a study of CD8+CD57+ T cells in acquired aplastic anemia. MiXCR, applied by TCRdb to the reads, yields one record per CDR3 protein. The sample holds 250,000 to 300,000 distinct CDR3 sequences; 50% to 65% are singletons and the top ten take 1.3%. The sequenced sample was sorted CD4+, CD8+, or CD8+CD57+ T cells (not recorded which) from PBMCs. These receptors all stem from a human donor with aplastic anemia. The CDR3 runs from the conserved cysteine through the conserved F or W.

length: 14
V: TRBV9
J: TRBJ2-7
CDR3: CASSLGQGVGEQYF

length: 15
V: TRBV12-3/TRBV12-4
J: TRBJ2-5
CDR3: CASRPGGRRQETQYF

length: 13
V: TRBV7-3
J: TRBJ2-7
CDR3: CASSLFGLDEQYF

length: 14
V: TRBV10-3
J: TRBJ1-6
CDR3: CAISEGTGYSPLHF

length: 15
V: TRBV29-1
J: TRBJ2-7
CDR3: CSVGGTSGRVGEQYF

length: 15
V: TRBV5-5
J: TRBJ1-2
CDR3: CASSFQGATNYGYTF

length: 12
V: TRBV29-1
J: TRBJ1-4
CDR3: CSAAGGREKLFF

length: 14
V: TRBV10-2
J: TRBJ1-6
CDR3: CASSEVGRGSPLHF

length: 14
V: TRBV7-2
J: TRBJ1-5
CDR3: CASTPGFGNQPQHF

length: 13
V: TRBV10-3
J: TRBJ2-2
CDR3: CAISSLRTGELFF

length: 11
V: TRBV2
J: TRBJ2-7
CDR3: CASNQGWEQYF

length: 16
V: TRBV7-6
J: TRBJ2-7
CDR3: CASSSLAGQGFDEQYF

length: 16
V: TRBV7-2
J: TRBJ2-5
CDR3: CASSEIPASSRETQYF

length: 14
V: TRBV5-6
J: TRBJ2-5
CDR3: CASSVVGLGETQYF

length: 15
V: TRBV20-1
J: TRBJ1-2
CDR3: CSARGGSEGDYGYTF

length: 15
V: TRBV2
J: TRBJ2-5
CDR3: CASSVGGGSQETQYF

length: 12
V: TRBV20-1
J: TRBJ2-1
CDR3: CSATASTDEQFF

length: 14
V: TRBV6-5
J: TRBJ2-2
CDR3: CASRLGRNTGELLF

length: 14
V: TRBV7-9
J: TRBJ1-6
CDR3: CASSLGQGRSPLHF

length: 15
V: TRBV24-1
J: TRBJ1-2
CDR3: CATSDSGQGRDGYTF

length: 12
V: TRBV24-1
J: TRBJ1-1
CDR3: CATSEPGRKAFF

length: 15
V: TRBV9
J: TRBJ2-1
CDR3: CASSVGASGGDEQFF

length: 12
V: TRBV20-1
J: TRBJ1-1
CDR3: CSARGQGTEAFF

length: 17
V: TRBV5-1
J: TRBJ2-3
CDR3: CASRRGLSGGNQDTQYF

length: 18
V: TRBV6-5
J: TRBJ2-3
CDR3: CASSSWLAGATSTDTQYF

length: 13
V: TRBV19
J: TRBJ1-6
CDR3: CASRYGDNSPLYF